These 11 T cell receptor beta chains were sequenced from one sample in a study of graft-versus-host responses after intestinal transplantation. Graft-derived tissue was subjected to processing to liberate intraepithelial and lamina propria lymphocytes. The data were produced by immunoSEQ multiplex PCR, yet TCRdb's version contains in-frame clones alone and is incomplete. This table has roughly 7,400 clones, 55% to 75% appearing once. This specimen consisted of ileum tissue, obtained approximately 8 months after intestinal transplantation. The receptor source for this set is a human patient who received an intestinal transplant, so some T cells may come from the graft donor.

The rearrangement links TRBV9 to TRBJ2-1, with 11 bases identical to TRBD1. V shed 4 bases and J 15 bases; nucleotides not matched to a gene: 12. CDR1 and CDR2 (germline): SGDLS, YYNGEE. This CDR3 is 14 amino acids long. The CDR3 DNA follows: TGTGCCAGCAGCCAAACCGGGACAGGGGGTCTTCCGTTCTTC. It codes for CASSQTGTGGLPFF.

This clone has a single count. V and J are TRBV7-9 and TRBJ2-7; D is perhaps TRBD2 (5 bases). Between the trimmed V and J ends, which lost 1 base and 2 bases, there was a span of 9 bases. Germline V gene sequence: CDR1 SEHNR, CDR2 FQNEAQ (reference sequence). The CDR3 extends over 14 amino acids. CDR3 DNA: TGTGCCAGCAGCTTAGAGGAGGCCCCCTACGAGCAGTACGTC. This sequence encodes CASSLEEAPYEQYV.

This clone was seen once. Different DNA sequences within this sample yield the same CDR3. This rearrangement joins TRBV2 to TRBJ2-5; 9 positions match TRBD1. The CDR3 is 13 residues long. Germline V CDR1 and CDR2: SNHLY, FYNNEI. V dropped 7 bases and J dropped 3; count of bases not matched to a gene: 3. The CDR3 sequence: CASNRDREETQYF. The CDR3 nucleotides read TGTGCCAGCAACCGGGACAGGGAAGAGACCCAGTACTTC.

This clone was picked up a small number of times. This chain connects TRBV6-5 to TRBJ1-4, with 7 bases matching TRBD1. The V gene's germline CDR1 is MNHEY and CDR2 SVGAGI. The CDR3 contains 14 residues. The V segment lost 6 bases and the J segment 8 bases; nucleotides outside the gene matches: 9. CDR3 in DNA: TGTGCCAGCAGGACAGGGTCTGTGAGGGAAAAACTGTTTTTT. This codes for CASRTGSVREKLFF.

This clone was seen more than once but under ten times. V is TRBV6-5 and J is TRBJ2-3; 7 bases agree with TRBD1. This CDR3 comprises 14 residues. After removal of 7 bases from V and 2 bases from J, the junction contained 6 bases not matched to a gene. The germline V gene has CDR1 MNHEY and CDR2 SVGAGI. CDR3 in amino acids: CASTKGAPTDTQYF. In nucleotides, the CDR3 is TGTGCCAGCACCAAGGGGGCCCCCACAGATACGCAGTATTTT.

With respect to this clone: The same CDR3 is also encoded by other DNA sequences in this sample. The V gene is TRBV5-4, the J gene TRBJ1-5; the D is unclear. The CDR3 sequence is 12 residues long. The V and J ends lost 1 base and 6 bases respectively, with 5 bases between them. Germline CDR1 and CDR2: SGHNT and YYREEE (reference sequence). The DNA of the CDR3 is TGTGCCAGCAGCTTGCTAGGTCAGCCCCAGCATTTT. This gives the protein CASSLLGQPQHF.

The chain combines TRBV5-1 with TRBJ2-5; 11 bases agree with TRBD2. The V gene's germline CDR1 is SGHRS and CDR2 YFSETQ. The CDR3 is made up of 17 amino acids. V lost 0 bases and J lost 2; bases outside the gene matches: 6. CDR3 bases: TGCGCCAGCAGCTTGGGACTAGCGGGGTTCCGTCAAGAGACCCAGTACTTC. Translation: CASSLGLAGFRQETQYF. Drawing the rest from reference TRBV5-1 and TRBJ2-5, the complete variable domain is KAGVTQTPRYLIKTRGQQVTLSCSPISGHRSVSWYQQTPGQGLQFLFEYFSETQRNKGNFPGRFSGRQFSNSRSEMNVSTLELGDSALYLCASSLGLAGFRQETQYFGPGTRLLVL.

A note on this clone: The same CDR3 arises from other DNA sequences in this sample as well. The chain couples TRBV2 to TRBJ1-1; D might be TRBD1 (5 bases). Trimming shortened V by 1 base and J by 0 bases, and 9 bases separated the two germline ends. From germline, CDR1 is SNHLY and CDR2 FYNNEI. The CDR3 totals 15 residues. The CDR3 nucleotides read TGTGCCAGCAGTGAAGGTACGGGACTGAACACTGAAGCTTTCTTT. Translating it yields CASSEGTGLNTEAFF.

The rearrangement links TRBV21-1 to TRBJ2-1; the table gives TRBD1 as D, unverified against the DNA. TRBV21-1 is shown as a pseudogene. The CDR3 runs to 18 residues. The CDR3 DNA reads as TGTGCCAGCAGCGAAAGAAAAGAGACAGAAGCCTCCTACAATGAGCAGTTCTTC. This gives the protein CASSERKETEASYNEQFF.

The chain combines TRBV6-1 with TRBJ2-1; no firm D call. The CDR3 runs to 15 residues. V dropped 10 bases and J dropped 3 bases, with 19 bases sitting between them. Germline values: CDR1 MNHNS, CDR2 SASEGT. The CDR3 spells CATTARGPSYNEQFF. In nucleotides, the CDR3 is TGTGCCACCACTGCACGTGGGCCAAGCTACAATGAGCAGTTCTTC.

By its share, this clone is medium-sized. The V gene is TRBV21-1, the J gene TRBJ2-7. TRBV21-1 is reported as a pseudogene. The length of the CDR3 is 12 residues. The CDR3 reads CASRKAPFEQYV. CDR3 coding DNA: TGTGCCAGCAGGAAAGCCCCTTTCGAGCAGTACGTC.